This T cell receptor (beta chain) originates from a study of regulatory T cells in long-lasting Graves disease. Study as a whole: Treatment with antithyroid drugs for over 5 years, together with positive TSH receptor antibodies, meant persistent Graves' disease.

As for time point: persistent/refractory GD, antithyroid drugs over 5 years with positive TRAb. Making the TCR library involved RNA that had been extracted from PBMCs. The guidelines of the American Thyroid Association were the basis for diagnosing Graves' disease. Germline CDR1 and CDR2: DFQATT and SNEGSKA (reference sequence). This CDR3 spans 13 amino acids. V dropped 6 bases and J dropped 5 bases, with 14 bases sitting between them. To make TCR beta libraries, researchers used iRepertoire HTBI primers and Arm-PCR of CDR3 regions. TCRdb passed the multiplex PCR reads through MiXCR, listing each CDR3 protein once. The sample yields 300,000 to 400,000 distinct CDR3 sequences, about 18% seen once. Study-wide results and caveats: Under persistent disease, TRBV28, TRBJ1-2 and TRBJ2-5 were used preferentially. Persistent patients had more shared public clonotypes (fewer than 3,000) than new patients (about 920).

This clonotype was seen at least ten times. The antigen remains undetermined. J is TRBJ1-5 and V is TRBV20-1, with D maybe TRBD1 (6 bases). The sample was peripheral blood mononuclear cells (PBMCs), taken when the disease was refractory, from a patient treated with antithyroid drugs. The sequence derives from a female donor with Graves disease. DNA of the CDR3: TGCAGTGCCTCCCCACAGGGTTATCAGCCCCAGCATTTT. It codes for CSASPQGYQPQHF.